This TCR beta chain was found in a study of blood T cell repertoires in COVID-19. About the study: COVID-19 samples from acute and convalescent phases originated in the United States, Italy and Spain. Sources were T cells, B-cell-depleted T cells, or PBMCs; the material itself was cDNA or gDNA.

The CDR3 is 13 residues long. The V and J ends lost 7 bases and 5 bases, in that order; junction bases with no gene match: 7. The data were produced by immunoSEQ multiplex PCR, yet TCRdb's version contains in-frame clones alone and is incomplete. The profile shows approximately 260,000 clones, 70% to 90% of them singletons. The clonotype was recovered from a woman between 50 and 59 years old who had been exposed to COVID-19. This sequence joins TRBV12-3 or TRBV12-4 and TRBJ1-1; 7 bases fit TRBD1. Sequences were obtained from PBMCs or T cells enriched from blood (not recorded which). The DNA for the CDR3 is TGTGCCAGCAACACAGGGGAAGGAACTGAAGCTTTCTTT. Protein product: CASNTGEGTEAFF.